This paragraph reports one TCR beta chain. Its target is unknown. Deep-level assay runs were performed. As processed by the authors: Junction-only sequences without quality scores came from ImmunoSEQ, so filtering differed. Generated by immunoSEQ multiplex PCR, the TCRdb table keeps only in-frame clones and is missing some. V, J and clone size are those of that table, while D and trimming were read from the DNA. There are over 2 million clones in the sample; about 95% occur only once, and about 1.1% lies in the top ten. The source of the sample is a study of shared clonotypes between healthy human individuals. The study, taken as a whole, reports: Owing to a small donor count, the genetic and exposure-history diversity represented was limited. Generally, naive subsets came out with larger estimated richness than memory subsets.

CDR3 size: 17 residues. J lost 4 bases, V lost 2 bases, and 13 bases had no gene match. CDR1 GTSNPN and CDR2 SVGIG come from the germline V gene (reference sequence). Naive CD8 cells were CD45RO-negative, positively selected for CCR7, excluding terminally differentiated effector memory CD45RA+ cells. The chain recombines TRBV30 with TRBJ2-1; 8 nucleotides agree with TRBD2. Sequenced input: naive CD8+ T cells sorted from blood. The sequence was collected from a man in his late teens or twenties in good health. This chain's CDR3 is CAWSIESGRAGYNEQFF. In nucleotides, the CDR3 is TGTGCCTGGAGTATCGAAAGCGGGAGAGCGGGATACAATGAGCAGTTCTTC.